The clone carrying this TCR beta chain was seen more than once but under ten times. The sample belongs to a study of blood T cell repertoires in COVID-19. Study overall: PBMCs, B-cell-depleted T cells, or T cells provided the cDNA or gDNA that made up the material.

Some clones are missing from TCRdb's copy, which holds only in-frame ones; the method was immunoSEQ multiplex PCR. The data show tens of thousands of clones, over 70% seen once. Sequencing was done on a sample of peripheral blood. The receptor was isolated from a human donor with active COVID-19. The donor label of this sample is uncertain.

The CDR3 nucleotides are TGCAGTGCTAGTGAGGGCCAGGTGAACACCGGGGAGCTGTTTTTT. Protein sequence: CSASEGQVNTGELFF. The chain joins TRBV20-1 to TRBJ2-2; a weak D match, TRBD2 (5 bases). The CDR3 is 15 residues long. The germline V gene has CDR1 DFQATT and CDR2 SNEGSKA (reference sequence). The V and J ends lost 3 bases and 1 base respectively, with 12 bases between them.